The 12 T cell receptor beta chains in this list originate from one sample, sequenced in a study of T cell responses to AZD1222 COVID-19 vaccine. Only in-frame clones appear in the TCRdb table, and some are missing; sequencing was by immunoSEQ multiplex PCR. The sample holds 70,000 to 95,000 clones; more than 90% are singletons and the top ten take under 5%. The sequencing used peripheral blood, collected on day 0 of AZD1222 vaccination. The receptors were gathered from an adult in good health.

The V gene is TRBV7-2, the J gene TRBJ2-2; 11 positions match TRBD2. J was trimmed by 6 bases and V by 3 bases; bases with no gene match: 6. The CDR3 length is 16 residues. CDR1 and CDR2 from the germline V gene are SGHTA and FQGNSA. The CDR3 loop is CASSFVLAGGAGELFF. The CDR3 bases are TGTGCCAGCAGCTTCGTTCTAGCGGGAGGAGCCGGGGAGCTGTTTTTT.

V usage is TRBV3-1 (or the pseudogene TRBV3-2) and J usage is TRBJ2-7; 10 bases match TRBD2. The trim removed 4 bases at V and 7 bases at J, leaving 10 bases unmatched. The germline V gene has CDR1 LGHDT and CDR2 YNNKEL (reference sequence). This CDR3 is 15 amino acids long. The CDR3 nucleotides read TGTGCCAGCAGCCTCGGTTCTAGCGGGGGCCGGGAGCAGTACTTC. It yields the protein CASSLGSSGGREQYF.

The rearrangement links TRBV7-9 to TRBJ2-3; D uncertain. CDR1 SEHNR and CDR2 FQNEAQ come from the germline V gene (reference sequence). V lost 5 bases, J lost 6 bases, and 12 bases lay in between. The CDR3 extends over 13 amino acids. This CDR3 is CASSPPASDTQYF. As DNA, the CDR3 is TGTGCCAGCAGCCCGCCAGCCTCCGATACGCAGTATTTT. Using reference TRBV7-9 and TRBJ2-3 for the parts outside the CDR3, the full variable domain is DTGVSQNPRHKITKRGQNVTFRCDPISEHNRLYWYRQTLGQGPEFLTYFQNEAQLEKSRLLSDRFSAERPKGSFSTLEIQRTEQGDSAMYLCASSPPASDTQYFGPGTRLTVL.

For this clone: Other nucleotide sequences in the sample specify the same CDR3. The rearrangement uses TRBV30 and TRBJ2-1, with D possibly being TRBD1 (6 bases). Trimming removed 2 bases at V and 7 bases at J, with 9 bases between. This CDR3 region has 12 residues. Per the germline V gene, CDR1 is GTSNPN and CDR2 is SVGIG (reference sequence). In DNA, the CDR3 is TGTGCCTGGAGTCGACAGGTGAATGAGCAGTTCTTC. It codes for CAWSRQVNEQFF.

The rearrangement joins TRBV14 to TRBJ1-4, with unresolved D. This CDR3 region has 15 residues. V was clipped by 4 bases and J by 5 bases, with 14 bases between them. Per germline, CDR1 SGHDN and CDR2 FVKESK. The CDR3 DNA follows: TGTGCCAGCAGCCCAGCCGATGGTGGAAATGAAAAACTGTTTTTT. Translated: CASSPADGGNEKLFF.

This clone is a singleton in its sample. The chain joins TRBV19 to TRBJ1-4, with D unresolved. The CDR3 totals 13 residues. Germline assignment: CDR1 LNHDA and CDR2 SQIVND (reference sequence). Trimming removed 0 bases at V and 8 bases at J, with 7 bases between. CDR3 DNA: TGTGCCAGTAGTATAGAGGCAGGAGAAAAACTGTTTTTT. It yields the protein CASSIEAGEKLFF.

J is TRBJ1-2 and V is TRBV5-4; D is undetermined. Germline lookup yields CDR1 SGHNT and CDR2 YYREEE (reference sequence). V was cut by 3 bases and J by 5 bases, with 11 bases left in between. The CDR3 extends over 13 amino acids. The CDR3 reads CASSSRFRYGYTF. The CDR3 DNA follows: TGTGCCAGCAGCTCGAGGTTTCGGTATGGCTACACCTTC.

This clone was found once. This chain links TRBV28 with TRBJ1-6; no clear D. The germline CDR1 and CDR2 sequences are MDHEN and SYDVKM. This CDR3 comprises 15 residues. The V end was cut by 7 bases, the J end by 5 bases, with 15 bases between. The chain's CDR3 is CASIFSRSDNSPLHF. The CDR3 DNA sequence: TGTGCCAGCATTTTTAGCCGCTCGGATAATTCACCCCTCCACTTT.

J is TRBJ1-2 and V is TRBV19, with D possibly matching TRBD1 (6 bases). Germline V gives CDR1 LNHDA, CDR2 SQIVND (reference sequence). Trimming took 1 base from V and 3 from J, leaving 12 bases between them. This CDR3 is 15 amino acids long. CDR3 loop: CASSIVNREDYGYTF. CDR3 coding DNA: TGTGCCAGTAGTATAGTTAACAGGGAGGACTATGGCTACACCTTC.

The chain joins TRBV7-9 to TRBJ1-2; 9 nucleotides align to TRBD1. V shed 3 bases, J shed 8 bases, and the junction held 7 bases outside the gene matches. The CDR3 totals 14 residues. CDR1 and CDR2 (germline): SEHNR, FQNEAQ (reference sequence). CDR3 loop: CASSFPGQGSGYTF. In nucleotides, the CDR3 is TGTGCCAGCAGCTTCCCGGGACAGGGTTCCGGCTACACCTTC.

The V call is TRBV12-3 or TRBV12-4, the J call TRBJ2-3; a possible D gene is TRBD2 (6 bases). V gave up 6 bases and J gave up 6 bases, with 7 bases separating them. The CDR3 extends over 11 amino acids. The CDR3 loop is CASRLADTQYF. CDR3 DNA sequence: TGTGCCAGCAGACTAGCTGATACGCAGTATTTT.

This chain uses TRBV3-1 (or the pseudogene TRBV3-2) with TRBJ2-7; D not certain. This CDR3 has 15 amino acids. The germline gives CDR1 LGHDT, CDR2 YNNKEL (reference sequence). V lost 0 bases and J lost 3, with 12 bases in between. DNA of the CDR3: TGTGCCAGCAGCCAAGATCATTTGCCCCACTACGAGCAGTACTTC. The encoded protein is CASSQDHLPHYEQYF.